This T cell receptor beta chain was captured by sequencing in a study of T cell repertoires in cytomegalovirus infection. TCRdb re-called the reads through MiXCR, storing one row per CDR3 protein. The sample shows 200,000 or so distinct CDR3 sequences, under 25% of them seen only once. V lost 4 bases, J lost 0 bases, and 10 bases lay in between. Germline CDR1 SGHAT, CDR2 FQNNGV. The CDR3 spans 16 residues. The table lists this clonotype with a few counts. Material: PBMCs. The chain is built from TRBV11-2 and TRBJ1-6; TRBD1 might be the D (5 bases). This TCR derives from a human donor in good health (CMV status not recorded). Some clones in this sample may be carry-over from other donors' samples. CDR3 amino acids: CASSYGHGSYNSPLHF. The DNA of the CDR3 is TGTGCCAGCAGCTACGGACACGGCTCCTATAATTCACCCCTCCACTTT.